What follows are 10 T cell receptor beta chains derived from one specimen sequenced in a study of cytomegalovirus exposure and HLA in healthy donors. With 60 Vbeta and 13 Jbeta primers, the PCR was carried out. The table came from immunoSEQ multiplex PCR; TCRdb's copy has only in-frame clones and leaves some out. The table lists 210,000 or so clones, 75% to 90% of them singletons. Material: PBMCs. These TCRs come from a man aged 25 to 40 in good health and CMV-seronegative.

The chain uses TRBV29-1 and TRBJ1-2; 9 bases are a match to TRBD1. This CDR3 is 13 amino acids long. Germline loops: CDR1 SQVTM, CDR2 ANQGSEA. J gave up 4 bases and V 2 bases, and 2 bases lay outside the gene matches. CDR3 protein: CSVETGGPYGYTF. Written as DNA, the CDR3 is TGCAGCGTTGAAACAGGGGGCCCCTATGGCTACACCTTC. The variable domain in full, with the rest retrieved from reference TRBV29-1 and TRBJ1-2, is SAVISQKPSRDICQRGTSLTIQCQVDSQVTMMFWYRQQPGQSLTLIATANQGSEATYESGFVIDKFPISRPNLTFSTLTVSNMSPEDSSIYLCSVETGGPYGYTFGSGTRLTVV.

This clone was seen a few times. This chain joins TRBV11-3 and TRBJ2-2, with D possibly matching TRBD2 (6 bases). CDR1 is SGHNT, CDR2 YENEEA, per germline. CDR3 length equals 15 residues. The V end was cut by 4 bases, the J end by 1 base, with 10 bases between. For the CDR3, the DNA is TGTGCCAGCAGCTCAGGTAGCGGGAACACCGGGGAGCTGTTTTTT. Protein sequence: CASSSGSGNTGELFF.

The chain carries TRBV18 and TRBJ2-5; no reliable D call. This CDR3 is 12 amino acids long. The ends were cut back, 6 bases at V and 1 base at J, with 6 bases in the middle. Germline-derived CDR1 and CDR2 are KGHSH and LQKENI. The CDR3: CASSVAQETQYF. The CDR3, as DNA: TGTGCCAGCTCCGTAGCCCAAGAGACCCAGTACTTC.

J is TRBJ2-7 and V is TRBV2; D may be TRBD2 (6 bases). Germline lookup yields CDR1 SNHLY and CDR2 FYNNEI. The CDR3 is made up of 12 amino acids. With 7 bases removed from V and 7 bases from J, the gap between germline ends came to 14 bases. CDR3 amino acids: CASKRGTGEQYF. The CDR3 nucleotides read TGTGCCAGCAAACGGGGGACGGGAGAGCAGTACTTC. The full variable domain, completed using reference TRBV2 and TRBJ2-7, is EPEVTQTPSHQVTQMGQEVILRCVPISNHLYFYWYRQILGQKVEFLVSFYNNEISEKSEIFDDQFSVERPDGSNFTLKIRSTKLEDSAMYFCASKRGTGEQYFGPGTRLTVT.

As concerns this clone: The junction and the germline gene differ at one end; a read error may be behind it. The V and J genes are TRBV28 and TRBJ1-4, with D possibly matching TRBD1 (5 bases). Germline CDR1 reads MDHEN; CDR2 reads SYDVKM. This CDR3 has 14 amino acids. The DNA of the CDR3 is TGTGCCAGCAGTTCCGACGGGGGGAGCGAAAAACCGTTTTTT. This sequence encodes CASSSDGGSEKPFF.

The CDR3 region is CASVGAPYEQYF. The CDR3 bases are TGTGCCAGCGTGGGAGCCCCCTACGAGCAGTACTTC. The rearrangement joins TRBV28 to TRBJ2-7; D possibly corresponds to TRBD2 (5 bases). Germline V gives CDR1 MDHEN, CDR2 SYDVKM. Deletions cut 8 bases from V and 2 bases from J, with 10 bases between. This CDR3 region has 12 residues.

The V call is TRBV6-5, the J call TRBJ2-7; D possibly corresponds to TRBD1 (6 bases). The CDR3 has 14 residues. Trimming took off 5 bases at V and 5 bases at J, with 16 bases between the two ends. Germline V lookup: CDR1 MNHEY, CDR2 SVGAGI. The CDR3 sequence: CASSAGTLIHEQYF. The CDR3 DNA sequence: TGTGCCAGCAGTGCCGGGACACTCATCCACGAGCAGTACTTC.

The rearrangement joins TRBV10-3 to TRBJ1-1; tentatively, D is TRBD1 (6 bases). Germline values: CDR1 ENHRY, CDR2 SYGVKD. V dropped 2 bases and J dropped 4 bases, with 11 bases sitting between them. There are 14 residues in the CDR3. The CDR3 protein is CAISEELGGTEAFF. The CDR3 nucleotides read TGTGCCATCAGTGAGGAACTAGGGGGCACTGAAGCTTTCTTT.

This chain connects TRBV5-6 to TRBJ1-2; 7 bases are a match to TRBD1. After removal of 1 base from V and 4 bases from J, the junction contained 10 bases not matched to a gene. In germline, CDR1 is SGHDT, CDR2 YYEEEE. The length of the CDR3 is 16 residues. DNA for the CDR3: TGTGCCAGCAGCTTGCGGCTGAGGGGGCGCGGCTATGGCTACACCTTC. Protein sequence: CASSLRLRGRGYGYTF.

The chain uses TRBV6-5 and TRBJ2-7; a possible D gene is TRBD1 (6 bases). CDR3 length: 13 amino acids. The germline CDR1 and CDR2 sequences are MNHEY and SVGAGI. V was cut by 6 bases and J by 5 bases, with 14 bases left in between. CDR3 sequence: CASRSQGIHEQYF. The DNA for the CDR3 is TGTGCCAGCAGATCTCAGGGGATCCACGAGCAGTACTTC.